The rows below give T cell receptor beta chains drawn from one sample of a study of T-cell memory formation after mild COVID-19. TCRdb fed the 5' RACE reads into MiXCR, producing one record per CDR3 protein. Of roughly 170,000 distinct CDR3 sequences listed, about 18% were seen once; the top ten hold roughly 3.9%. The sequenced sample consisted of PBMCs or a T cell subset sorted from them (not recorded which). These receptors were taken from a man aged 18 to 29 who had mild COVID-19 (a few samples of this study predate the infection). Cell type and time point are not known. CDR3s leave out the opening cysteine and the closing phenylalanine or tryptophan. A D gene is named only where the DNA matches it firmly.

d_gene,v_gene,j_gene,CDR3aa
-,TRBV7-3,TRBJ2-2,ASSPGLTGELF
-,TRBV5-1,TRBJ2-6,ASQGSPGANVLT
TRBD2,TRBV29-1,TRBJ2-2,SVDGGGMAGELF
-,TRBV5-1,TRBJ1-1,ASSLAQGYAF
TRBD1,TRBV6-2/TRBV6-3,TRBJ1-2,ASRYRGRGHGYT
-,TRBV5-1,TRBJ1-3,ASSLAFGNTIY
-,TRBV9,TRBJ1-2,ASSVGVRGTYGYT
-,TRBV18,TRBJ2-5,ASSKYQETQY
-,TRBV7-2,TRBJ2-3,ASSPDGSTDTQY
-,TRBV20-1,TRBJ1-5,STNGGLDQPQH
-,TRBV6-5,TRBJ1-2,ASRKNQGGYT
TRBD2,TRBV5-1,TRBJ2-5,ASSLGAGEQTQY
-,TRBV12-3/TRBV12-4,TRBJ1-5,ASSKTRDTIGEPQH
-,TRBV9,TRBJ1-1,ASSVGAGGDTEAF
-,TRBV5-1,TRBJ1-5,ASSPVLGQPQH
-,TRBV10-3,TRBJ2-3,AISGTDTQY
TRBD2,TRBV9,TRBJ2-1,ASSPTSGGWSEQF
-,TRBV5-4,TRBJ2-5,ASSWGSRGSGTQY
TRBD1,TRBV29-1,TRBJ1-1,SVLPDRAAEAF
TRBD1,TRBV7-6,TRBJ2-3,ASSLGGWGTGSGDTQY
TRBD1,TRBV11-2,TRBJ2-1,ASRALGQGHEQF
-,TRBV4-1,TRBJ2-7,ASSPPGSLLEQY
-,TRBV7-2,TRBJ2-1,ASSGYHNEQF
-,TRBV7-9,TRBJ2-2,ASSLLGGELF
-,TRBV5-1,TRBJ2-1,ASSLAGGEHNEQF
-,TRBV4-2,TRBJ1-2,ASSQGGSANYGYT
TRBD2,TRBV5-1,TRBJ2-2,ASSSPSGGLNTGELF
TRBD2,TRBV9,TRBJ2-1,ASSPGAASGSYNEQF
TRBD1,TRBV29-1,TRBJ1-1,SVSSTGGQVTEAF
-,TRBV9,TRBJ2-3,ASSVAGWRNTQY
-,TRBV28,TRBJ2-1,ASNGRLRDEQF
-,TRBV4-3,TRBJ2-3,ASSQDGRRSTDTQY
-,TRBV18,TRBJ2-5,ASSPRASRWEETQY
-,TRBV5-4,TRBJ2-7,ASSTGPPHDGYEQY
-,TRBV4-3,TRBJ1-2,ASSQDRQGGYGYT
TRBD2,TRBV7-3,TRBJ2-1,ASSPKGLAGAYNEQF
TRBD2,TRBV10-3,TRBJ2-1,AISEVPLSGGGSREQF
TRBD1,TRBV12-3/TRBV12-4,TRBJ1-2,ASGRDWPVRGKDYGYT
-,TRBV6-2/TRBV6-3,TRBJ2-3,ASTLGGAVDTQY
TRBD2,TRBV2,TRBJ2-5,ASTLGTRQETQY
-,TRBV15,TRBJ2-5,ATSRDWETQY
TRBD1,TRBV29-1,TRBJ1-1,SVVQGGWAEAF
TRBD1,TRBV7-8,TRBJ2-2,ASSSGGAGGHTGELF
-,TRBV5-4,TRBJ2-5,ASSPVGVSETQY
TRBD2,TRBV11-3,TRBJ2-1,ASSSRGGSSYNEQF
TRBD1,TRBV5-1,TRBJ1-1,ASSLGPDRGDTEAF
-,TRBV4-3,TRBJ1-1,ASSQGGVGTTEAF
-,TRBV6-1,TRBJ1-2,ASSGDAGSYGYT
-,TRBV5-1,TRBJ2-2,ASSVQGWNTGELF
-,TRBV7-9,TRBJ1-1,ASSSQQGDTEAF
TRBD1,TRBV29-1,TRBJ1-3,SAGQVGNTIY
-,TRBV7-3,TRBJ2-2,ASSPSAVGVRAGELF
TRBD1,TRBV4-1,TRBJ1-6,ASSHGKGQHSPLH